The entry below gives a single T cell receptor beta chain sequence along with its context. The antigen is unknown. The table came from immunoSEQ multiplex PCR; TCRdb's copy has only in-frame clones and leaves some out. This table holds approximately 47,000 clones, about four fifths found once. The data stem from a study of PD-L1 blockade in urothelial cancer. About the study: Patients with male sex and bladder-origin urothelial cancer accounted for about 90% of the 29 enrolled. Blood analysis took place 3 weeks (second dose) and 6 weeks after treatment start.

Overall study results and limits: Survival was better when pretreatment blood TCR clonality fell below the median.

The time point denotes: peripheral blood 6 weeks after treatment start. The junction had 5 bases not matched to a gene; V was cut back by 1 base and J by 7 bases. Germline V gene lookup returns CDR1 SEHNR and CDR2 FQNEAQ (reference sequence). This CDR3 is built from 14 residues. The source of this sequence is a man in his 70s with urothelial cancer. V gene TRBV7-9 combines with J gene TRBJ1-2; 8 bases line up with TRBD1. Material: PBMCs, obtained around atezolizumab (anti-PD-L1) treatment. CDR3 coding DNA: TGTGCCAGCAGCTTAGGCGCAGGGGGCGGTGGCTACACCTTC. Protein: CASSLGAGGGGYTF. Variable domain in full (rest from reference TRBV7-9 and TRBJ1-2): DTGVSQNPRHKITKRGQNVTFRCDPISEHNRLYWYRQTLGQGPEFLTYFQNEAQLEKSRLLSDRFSAERPKGSFSTLEIQRTEQGDSAMYLCASSLGAGGGGYTFGSGTRLTVV.